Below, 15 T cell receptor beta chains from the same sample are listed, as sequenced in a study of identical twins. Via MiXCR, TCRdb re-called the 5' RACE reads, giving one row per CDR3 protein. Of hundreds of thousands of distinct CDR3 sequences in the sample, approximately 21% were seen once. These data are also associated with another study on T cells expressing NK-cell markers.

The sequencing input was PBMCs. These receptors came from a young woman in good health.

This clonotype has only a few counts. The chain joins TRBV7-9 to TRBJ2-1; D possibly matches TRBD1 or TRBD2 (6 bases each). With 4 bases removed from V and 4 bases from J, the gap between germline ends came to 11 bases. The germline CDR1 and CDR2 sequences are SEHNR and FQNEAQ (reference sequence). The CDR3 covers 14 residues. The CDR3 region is CASSWRDTYNEQFF. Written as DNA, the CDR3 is TGTGCCAGCAGCTGGCGGGACACTTACAATGAGCAGTTCTTC. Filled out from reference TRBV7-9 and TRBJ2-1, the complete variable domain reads DTGVSQNPRHKITKRGQNVTFRCDPISEHNRLYWYRQTLGQGPEFLTYFQNEAQLEKSRLLSDRFSAERPKGSFSTLEIQRTEQGDSAMYLCASSWRDTYNEQFFGPGTRLTVL.

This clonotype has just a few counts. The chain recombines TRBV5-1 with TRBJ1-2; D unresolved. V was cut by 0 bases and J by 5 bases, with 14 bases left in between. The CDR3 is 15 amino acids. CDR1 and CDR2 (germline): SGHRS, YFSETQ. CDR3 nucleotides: TGCGCCAGCAGCTTGGGCGCCGGGCCGGAGTATGGCTACACCTTC. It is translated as CASSLGAGPEYGYTF.

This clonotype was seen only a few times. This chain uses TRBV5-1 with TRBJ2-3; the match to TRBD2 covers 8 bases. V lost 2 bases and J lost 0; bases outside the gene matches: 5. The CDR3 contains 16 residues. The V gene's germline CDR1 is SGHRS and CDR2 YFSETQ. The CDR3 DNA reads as TGCGCCAGCAGCTTCCAGCGGGGGTTTAGCACAGATACGCAGTATTTT. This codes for CASSFQRGFSTDTQYF.

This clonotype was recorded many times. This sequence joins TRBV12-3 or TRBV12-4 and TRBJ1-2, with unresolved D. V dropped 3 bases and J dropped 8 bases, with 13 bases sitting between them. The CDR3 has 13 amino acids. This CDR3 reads CASSFLLAGGYTF. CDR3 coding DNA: TGTGCCAGCAGTTTTCTACTGGCGGGGGGCTACACCTTC.

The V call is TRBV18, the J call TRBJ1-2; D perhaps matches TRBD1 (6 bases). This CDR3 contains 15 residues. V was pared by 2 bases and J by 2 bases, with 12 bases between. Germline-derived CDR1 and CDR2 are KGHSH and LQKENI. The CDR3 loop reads CASSPEQGLNYGYTF. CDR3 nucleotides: TGTGCCAGCTCACCAGAACAGGGCCTAAACTATGGCTACACCTTC.

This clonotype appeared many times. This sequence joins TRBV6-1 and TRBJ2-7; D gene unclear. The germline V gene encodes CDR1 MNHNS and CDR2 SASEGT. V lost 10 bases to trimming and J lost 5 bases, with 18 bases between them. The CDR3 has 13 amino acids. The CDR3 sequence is CATKSRPLDEQYF. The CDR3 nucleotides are TGTGCCACCAAGTCACGTCCCCTCGACGAGCAGTACTTC.

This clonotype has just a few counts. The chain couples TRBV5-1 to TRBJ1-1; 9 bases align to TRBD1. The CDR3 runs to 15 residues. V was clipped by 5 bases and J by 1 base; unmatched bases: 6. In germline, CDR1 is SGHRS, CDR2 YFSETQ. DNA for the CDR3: TGCGCCAGCAGGGGAACAGGGGGCTCGAACACTGAAGCTTTCTTT. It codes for CASRGTGGSNTEAFF.

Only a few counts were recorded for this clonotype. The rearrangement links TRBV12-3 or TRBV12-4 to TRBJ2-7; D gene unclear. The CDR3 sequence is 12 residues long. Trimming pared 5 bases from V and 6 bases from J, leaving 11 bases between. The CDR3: CASSPHSREQYF. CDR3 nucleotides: TGTGCCAGCAGTCCACACTCCCGCGAGCAGTACTTC.

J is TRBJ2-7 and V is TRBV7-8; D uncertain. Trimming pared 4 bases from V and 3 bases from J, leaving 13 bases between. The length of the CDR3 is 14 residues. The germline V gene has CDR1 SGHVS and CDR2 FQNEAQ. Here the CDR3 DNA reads TGTGCCAGCAGCTATAAGAGACTCGACTACGAGCAGTACTTC. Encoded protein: CASSYKRLDYEQYF.

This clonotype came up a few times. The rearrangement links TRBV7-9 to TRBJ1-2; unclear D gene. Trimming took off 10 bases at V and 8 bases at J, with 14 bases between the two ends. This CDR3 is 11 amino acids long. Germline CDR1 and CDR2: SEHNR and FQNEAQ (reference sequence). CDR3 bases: TGTGCCACTCTGGTCTTGGAGGGCTACACCTTC. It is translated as CATLVLEGYTF.

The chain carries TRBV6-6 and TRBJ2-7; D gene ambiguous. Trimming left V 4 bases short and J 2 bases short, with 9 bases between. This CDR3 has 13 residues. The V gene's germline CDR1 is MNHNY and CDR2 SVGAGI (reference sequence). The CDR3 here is CASSSGSPYEQYF. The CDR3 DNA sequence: TGTGCCAGCAGTTCCGGATCGCCCTACGAGCAGTACTTC.

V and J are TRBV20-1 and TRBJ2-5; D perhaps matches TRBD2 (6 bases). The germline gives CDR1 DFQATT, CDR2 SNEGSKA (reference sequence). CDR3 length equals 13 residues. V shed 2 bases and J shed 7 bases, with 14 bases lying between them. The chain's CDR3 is CSARPGVEPTQYF. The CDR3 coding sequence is TGCAGTGCTAGACCGGGAGTCGAACCGACCCAGTACTTC.

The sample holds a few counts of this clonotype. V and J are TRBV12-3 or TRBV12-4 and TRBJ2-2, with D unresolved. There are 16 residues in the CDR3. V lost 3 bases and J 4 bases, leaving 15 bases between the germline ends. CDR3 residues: CASSFRAEISTGELFF. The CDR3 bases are TGTGCCAGCAGTTTTAGGGCAGAGATATCCACCGGGGAGCTGTTTTTT.

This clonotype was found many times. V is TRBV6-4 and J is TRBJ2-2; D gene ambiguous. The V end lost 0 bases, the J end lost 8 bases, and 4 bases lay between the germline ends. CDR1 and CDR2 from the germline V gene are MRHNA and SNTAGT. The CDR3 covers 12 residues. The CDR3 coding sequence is TGTGCCAGCAGTGACTCGGTTGGGGAGCTGTTTTTT. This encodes CASSDSVGELFF.

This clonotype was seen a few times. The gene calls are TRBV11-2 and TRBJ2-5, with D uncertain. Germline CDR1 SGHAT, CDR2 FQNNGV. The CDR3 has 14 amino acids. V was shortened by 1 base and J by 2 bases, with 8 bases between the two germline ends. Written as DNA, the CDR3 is TGTGCCAGCAGCTTAGTAGGCATACAAGAGACCCAGTACTTC. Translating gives CASSLVGIQETQYF.